The next 13 T cell receptor beta chains were all read from a single sample in a study of glioma-infiltrating T cells. Using RNA template, CDR3s of TCR alpha and beta were amplified with iRepertoire arm-PCR. TCRdb processed the multiplex PCR reads anew with MiXCR; each CDR3 protein has one entry. The data contain about 180,000 distinct CDR3 sequences, around 40% of them singletons. The specimen sequenced was glioma tissue, nonneoplastic brain tissue, or PBMCs (not recorded which). The receptors originated from a human donor with low-grade glioma or glioblastoma, undergoing nonglioma brain surgery, or in good health (not recorded which).

A note on this clonotype: With a much larger clone just one base away, this may be a read error. CDR3 protein: CSARPLAGNYNEQFF. The CDR3 nucleotides read TGCAGTGCTAGGCCGCTAGCGGGAAATTACAATGAGCAGTTCTTC. The V and J genes are TRBV20-1 and TRBJ2-1; TRBD2 agrees at 9 bases. CDR1 is DFQATT and CDR2 is SNEGSKA in the germline V gene (reference sequence). V shed 3 bases, J shed 4 bases, and the junction held 7 bases outside the gene matches. This CDR3 comprises 15 residues.

Worth noting for this clonotype: This could be a read error, since a much larger clone is one nucleotide away. This chain uses TRBV15 with TRBJ2-1, with a weak D call TRBD2 (6 bases). CDR3 length: 15 residues. Germline values: CDR1 LNHNV, CDR2 YYDKDF (reference sequence). The V and J ends lost 4 bases and 6 bases respectively, with 16 bases between them. The CDR3 region is CATSMSPAAGNEQFF. As DNA, the CDR3 is TGTGCCACCAGCATGTCCCCGGCAGCGGGCAATGAGCAGTTCTTC.

A remark on this clonotype: Being one base from a much bigger clone, this may be a read error. The chain joins TRBV7-3 to TRBJ2-1; D is unclear. The CDR3 consists of 13 residues. Germline assignment: CDR1 SGHTA and CDR2 FQGTGA. CDR3 loop: CASSLGVDNEKFF. The CDR3, as DNA: TGTGCCAGCAGCTTAGGCGTAGACAATGAGAAGTTCTTC.

In its sample, this clonotype was seen a few times. The chain is built from TRBV9 and TRBJ1-5, with 7 nucleotides matching TRBD1. The J segment lost 3 bases and the V segment lost 5 bases, leaving 8 bases of the junction unmatched. The CDR3 totals 15 residues. Germline V lookup: CDR1 SGDLS, CDR2 YYNGEE. The CDR3 DNA follows: TGTGCCAGCAGTATCGGGACAGCTAACAATCAGCCCCAGCATTTT. Amino acids: CASSIGTANNQPQHF.

To note about this clonotype: This may arise from a read error, as a much more abundant clone is one base away. This rearrangement joins TRBV6-6 to TRBJ2-3, with D possibly TRBD1 on 6 matching bases. Germline V lookup: CDR1 MNHNY, CDR2 SVGAGI (reference sequence). This CDR3 spans 17 amino acids. Trimming left V 2 bases short and J 2 bases short, with 17 bases between. The CDR3 region is CASSYPWGQVSTDTQYF. The CDR3 bases are TGTGCCAGCAGTTACCCCTGGGGGCAAGTGTCCACAGATACGCAGTATTTT.

This clonotype came up a few times. The chain joins TRBV19 to TRBJ1-2; 9 positions agree with TRBD1. The CDR3 runs 16 residues. V lost 5 bases to trimming and J lost 6 bases; unmatched junction nucleotides: 13. Germline V gene sequence: CDR1 LNHDA, CDR2 SQIVND (reference sequence). The CDR3 spells CASSPRTGERKNGYTF. The CDR3 coding sequence is TGTGCCAGTAGTCCCCGGACAGGGGAGAGAAAAAATGGCTACACCTTC.

In regard to this clonotype: With a much larger clone just one base away, this may be a read error. This chain connects TRBV7-9 to TRBJ2-3; 10 bases align to TRBD2. CDR3 size: 17 residues. CDR1 and CDR2 from the germline V gene are SEHNR and FQNEAQ (reference sequence). Unmatched junction bases numbered 9, after V lost 5 bases and J lost 1 base. CDR3 bases: TGTGCCAGCAGCCTGCTAAGCGGGAGGGAGGGCACAGATACGCAGTATTTT. Amino acid sequence: CASSLLSGREGTDTQYF.

This chain links TRBV2 with TRBJ2-1, with 7 bases lining up with TRBD1. J was trimmed by 8 bases and V by 9 bases; bases with no gene match: 13. This CDR3 spans 14 amino acids. Per the germline V gene, CDR1 is SNHLY and CDR2 is FYNNEI. CDR3 residues: CASVLDRLSDEQFF. The CDR3 region has the DNA TGTGCCAGTGTTTTGGACAGGCTATCGGATGAGCAGTTCTTC.

CDR3 DNA: TGTGCCAGCAGCGCCGGGACTAGCATATACGAGCAGTACTTC. Translation gives CASSAGTSIYEQYF. The V and J genes are TRBV5-4 and TRBJ2-7, with 9 positions matching TRBD2. CDR3 length equals 14 residues. CDR1 is SGHNT, CDR2 YYREEE, per germline (reference sequence). The V segment lost 4 bases and the J segment 4 bases; nucleotides outside the gene matches: 6. The full variable domain, with the rest looked up from reference TRBV5-4 and TRBJ2-7, is ETGVTQSPTHLIKTRGQQVTLRCSSQSGHNTVSWYQQALGQGPQFIFQYYREEENGRGNFPPRFSGLQFPNYSSELNVNALELDDSALYLCASSAGTSIYEQYFGPGTRLTVT.

This clonotype was detected many times. The V gene is TRBV27, the J gene TRBJ1-5; 7 nucleotides agree with TRBD1. Trimming removed 5 bases from V and 9 bases from J; junction bases left unmatched: 10. CDR3 length: 14 residues. Germline CDR1 and CDR2: MNHEY and SMNVEV (reference sequence). CDR3 DNA: TGTGCCAGCAGTCCGCGGACAGGTCCGGGGCCCCAGCATTTT. Protein product: CASSPRTGPGPQHF.

A single count supports this clonotype. A read error may produce the germline difference seen at one junction end. The rearrangement uses TRBV20-1 and TRBJ2-7; tentative D call: TRBD2 (6 bases). The CDR3 runs 15 residues. Germline V gene data show CDR1 as DFQATT and CDR2 as SNEGSKA (reference sequence). The CDR3 nucleotides read TGCAGTGATAGAACCCTGGGGGAGGAAGCAACCGAGCAGTACTTC. This sequence encodes CSDRTLGEEATEQYF.

The chain links TRBV7-9 to TRBJ2-1; 13 bases fit TRBD2. The V segment lost 2 bases and the J segment 8 bases; nucleotides outside the gene matches: 3. This CDR3 region has 15 residues. The germline V gene encodes CDR1 SEHNR and CDR2 FQNEAQ (reference sequence). The CDR3 nucleotides are TGTGCCAGCAGCTTAAAACTAGCGGGAGGGGATGAGCAGTTCTTC. Translation gives CASSLKLAGGDEQFF.

Turning to this clonotype: One junction end disagrees with the germline gene, perhaps due to a read error. CDR3 DNA sequence: TGTGCCATCAGTACAGGGGTCGGCTACACCTTC. Protein sequence: CAISTGVGYTF. The rearrangement uses TRBV6-1 and TRBJ1-2, with 7 bases that match TRBD1. CDR1 MNHNS and CDR2 SASEGT come from the germline V gene. The CDR3 has 11 amino acids.